These 30 T cell receptor beta chains were all obtained from the same sample, sequenced in a study of T cell responses to AZD1222 COVID-19 vaccine. Only in-frame clones appear in the TCRdb table, and some are missing; sequencing was by immunoSEQ multiplex PCR. The repertoire holds around 100,000 clones, with around 90% as singletons. The sample was peripheral blood, taken on day 0 of AZD1222 vaccination. All receptors come from an adult in good health.

This clone has just a few counts. The CDR3 nucleotides read TGTGCCTGGAGGGGAGTATGGGGCTACACCTTC. This codes for CAWRGVWGYTF. This chain links TRBV30 with TRBJ1-2; no clear D. The CDR3 has 11 residues. The V and J ends lost 3 bases and 8 bases respectively, with 10 bases between them. Per germline, CDR1 GTSNPN and CDR2 SVGIG (reference sequence).

This clone came up once. This rearrangement joins TRBV18 to TRBJ2-1; 7 bases line up with TRBD2. This CDR3 has 17 amino acids. V lost 1 base, J lost 0 bases, and 6 bases stayed unmatched. From germline, CDR1 is KGHSH and CDR2 LQKENI. CDR3 region: CASSPRGRGSSYNEQFF. CDR3 coding DNA: TGTGCCAGCTCACCACGAGGGCGGGGGAGCTCCTACAATGAGCAGTTCTTC.

V usage is TRBV5-5 and J usage is TRBJ2-7; D unclear. There are 13 residues in the CDR3. Germline CDR1 SGHKS, CDR2 YYEKEE (reference sequence). The ends were cut back, 2 bases at V and 5 bases at J, with 11 bases in the middle. This CDR3 reads CASSLVFGHEQYF. DNA for the CDR3: TGTGCCAGCAGCTTAGTCTTCGGCCACGAGCAGTACTTC.

The genes are TRBV7-7 and TRBJ2-2; 7 bases agree with TRBD2. The CDR3 contains 15 residues. The J segment lost 5 bases and the V segment lost 5 bases, leaving 8 bases of the junction unmatched. Germline assignment: CDR1 SSHAT and CDR2 FNYEAQ (reference sequence). CDR3 in amino acids: CASSPGTGGTGELFF. The CDR3 region has the DNA TGTGCCAGCAGCCCCGGGACCGGGGGGACCGGGGAGCTGTTTTTT.

The V gene is TRBV11-2, the J gene TRBJ2-2; 10 bases line up with TRBD2. This CDR3 spans 18 amino acids. Unmatched junction bases numbered 6, after V lost 1 base and J lost 1 base. Looked up from germline, CDR1 is SGHAT and CDR2 is FQNNGV. The CDR3 reads CASSLVLAGAKNTGELFF. CDR3 DNA: TGTGCCAGCAGCTTAGTTCTAGCGGGGGCGAAGAACACCGGGGAGCTGTTTTTT.

V gene TRBV6-2 or TRBV6-3 combines with J gene TRBJ1-1; 8 bases are shared with TRBD1. The junction had 2 bases not matched to a gene; V was cut back by 4 bases and J by 1 base. The V gene's germline CDR1 is MNHEY and CDR2 SVGEGT. The CDR3 length is 14 residues. The CDR3 nucleotides are TGTGCCAGCAGTTGGGGGACAGGGAACACTGAAGCTTTCTTT. Its protein product is CASSWGTGNTEAFF.

The rearrangement uses TRBV4-1 and TRBJ1-1, with D perhaps matching TRBD1 (5 bases). CDR3 size: 13 residues. Per the germline V gene, CDR1 is MGHRA and CDR2 is YSYEKL. Trimming stripped 8 bases from V and 4 bases from J, with 14 bases between. The CDR3 loop reads CASFGEGTTEAFF. The CDR3, as DNA: TGCGCCAGCTTCGGCGAGGGGACCACTGAAGCTTTCTTT.

The V gene is TRBV5-1, the J gene TRBJ2-7; D uncertain. The germline CDR1 and CDR2 sequences are SGHRS and YFSETQ. V was clipped by 0 bases and J by 0 bases, with 10 bases between them. The CDR3 consists of 15 residues. This chain's CDR3 is CASSLVAAISYEQYF. Here the CDR3 DNA reads TGCGCCAGCAGCTTGGTGGCGGCTATCTCCTACGAGCAGTACTTC.

The gene calls are TRBV5-1 and TRBJ2-1, with D possibly matching TRBD1 (5 bases). Trimming took 4 bases from V and 9 from J, leaving 14 bases between them. CDR3 length: 13 amino acids. Germline CDR1 SGHRS, CDR2 YFSETQ. CDR3 bases: TGCGCCAGCAGCCCCCTCTTGGGGCGTGAGCAGTTCTTC. Translating gives CASSPLLGREQFF.

This chain links TRBV4-1 with TRBJ2-2; D gene uncertain. With 1 base removed from V and 3 bases from J, the gap between germline ends came to 12 bases. Germline loops: CDR1 MGHRA, CDR2 YSYEKL. This CDR3 spans 16 amino acids. The CDR3 DNA is TGCGCCAGCAGCCAAGCCATCTCAACGCACACCGGGGAGCTGTTTTTT. Translating it yields CASSQAISTHTGELFF.

This CDR3 is CSVEDHDRVGYGYTF. CDR3 nucleotides: TGCAGCGTTGAAGATCATGACAGGGTGGGGTATGGCTACACCTTC. The chain uses TRBV29-1 and TRBJ1-2; TRBD1 agrees at 7 bases. V was clipped by 0 bases and J by 5 bases; unmatched bases: 9. CDR3 length: 15 residues. From germline, CDR1 is SQVTM and CDR2 ANQGSEA.

The chain has TRBV27 and TRBJ1-2, with a possible D match to TRBD1 (6 bases). CDR3 size: 13 residues. CDR1 and CDR2 (germline): MNHEY, SMNVEV (reference sequence). The V end lost 5 bases, the J end lost 8 bases, and 15 bases lay between the germline ends. CDR3 sequence (DNA): TGTGCCAGCAGTCTACGGGGGGCCAGGGGCTACACCTTC. It encodes CASSLRGARGYTF.

The rearrangement joins TRBV13 to TRBJ2-1; D tentatively fits TRBD1 or TRBD2 (7 bases each). Trimming removed 3 bases at V and 10 bases at J, with 22 bases between. There are 16 residues in the CDR3. Looked up from germline, CDR1 is PRHDT and CDR2 is FYEKMQ (reference sequence). The CDR3 DNA reads as TGTGCCAGCAGCTTTACAGGGGAAGGCGGGAGAGTGGAGCAGTTCTTC. As protein: CASSFTGEGGRVEQFF.

V gene TRBV19 combines with J gene TRBJ2-7; 10 bases match TRBD2. V dropped 5 bases and J dropped 0; count of bases not matched to a gene: 7. This CDR3 is 16 amino acids long. Germline values: CDR1 LNHDA, CDR2 SQIVND (reference sequence). Here the CDR3 reads CASSSQAGGSSYEQYF. CDR3 nucleotide sequence: TGTGCCAGTAGTTCGCAAGCGGGAGGGAGCTCCTACGAGCAGTACTTC.

The chain couples TRBV10-2 to TRBJ1-2; D remains unclear. The V end was cut by 4 bases, the J end by 3 bases, with 9 bases between. The CDR3 covers 13 residues. The germline CDR1 and CDR2 sequences are WSHSY and SAAADI. The CDR3: CASSGGFDYGYTF. The CDR3, as DNA: TGCGCCAGCAGTGGAGGGTTTGACTATGGCTACACCTTC.

The V gene is TRBV27, the J gene TRBJ2-1; D is uncertain. The CDR3 totals 12 residues. V lost 3 bases and J 10 bases, leaving 10 bases between the germline ends. CDR1 and CDR2 from the germline V gene are MNHEY and SMNVEV (reference sequence). The CDR3 region is CASSLSLSEQFF. The CDR3 DNA follows: TGTGCCAGCAGTTTGAGTCTTTCGGAGCAGTTCTTC.

The chain employs TRBV7-9 and TRBJ1-3; D is ambiguous. Trimming removed 3 bases from V and 0 bases from J, with 12 bases in between. This CDR3 contains 16 residues. Per the germline V gene, CDR1 is SEHNR and CDR2 is FQNEAQ (reference sequence). The CDR3 spells CASSFLPPHSGNTIYF. CDR3 coding DNA: TGTGCCAGCAGCTTCCTGCCCCCACACTCTGGAAACACCATATATTTT.

The V gene is TRBV27, the J gene TRBJ2-2; tentatively, D is TRBD2 (6 bases). CDR3 length: 13 residues. Germline loops: CDR1 MNHEY, CDR2 SMNVEV (reference sequence). The V and J ends lost 4 bases and 7 bases respectively, with 10 bases between them. The CDR3 region has the DNA TGTGCCAGCAGTTCCGGGAGCGGCGGGGAGCTGTTTTTT. Translating gives CASSSGSGGELFF.

The chain joins TRBV18 to TRBJ1-4; D is unresolved. The CDR3 is made up of 13 amino acids. Looked up from germline, CDR1 is KGHSH and CDR2 is LQKENI. Trimming left V 5 bases short and J 1 base short, with 5 bases between. The DNA of the CDR3 is TGTGCCAGCTCAGGTGGAACTAATGAAAAACTGTTTTTT. This translates into CASSGGTNEKLFF.

The chain carries TRBV7-6 and TRBJ1-1; weak D call: TRBD1 (5 bases). CDR1 SGHVS and CDR2 FNYEAQ come from the germline V gene. Deletions cut 0 bases from V and 4 bases from J, with 12 bases between. The CDR3 covers 15 residues. CDR3: CASSLARSGGTEAFF. As DNA, the CDR3 is TGTGCCAGCAGCTTAGCACGGAGCGGGGGCACTGAAGCTTTCTTT.

V usage is TRBV7-8 and J usage is TRBJ1-3; D is unresolved. Trimming took 3 bases from V and 1 from J, leaving 7 bases between them. Germline V lookup: CDR1 SGHVS, CDR2 FQNEAQ. CDR3 size: 14 residues. For the CDR3, the DNA is TGTGCCAGCAGCTTGGTGGGTTCTGGAAACACCATATATTTT. Protein: CASSLVGSGNTIYF.

The chain links TRBV3-1 (or the pseudogene TRBV3-2) to TRBJ1-5; 7 bases fit TRBD1. From germline, CDR1 is LGHDT and CDR2 YNNKEL (reference sequence). Trimming took 2 bases from V and 12 from J; bases not matched to a gene: 7. This CDR3 region has 13 residues. The DNA for the CDR3 is TGTGCCAGCAGCCAAAGGGGGGGGGACAGCCAGCATTTT. It translates to CASSQRGGDSQHF.

The chain recombines TRBV5-1 with TRBJ2-3; D uncertain. Germline values: CDR1 SGHRS, CDR2 YFSETQ. The CDR3 is 11 residues long. Trimming removed 0 bases from V and 4 bases from J, with 0 bases in between. The CDR3 DNA reads TGCGCCAGCAGCTTGGCAGATACGCAGTATTTT. Protein: CASSLADTQYF.

This chain joins TRBV27 and TRBJ2-7; TRBD2 is a possible D gene (6 bases). The germline V gene has CDR1 MNHEY and CDR2 SMNVEV (reference sequence). V lost 8 bases and J 1 base, leaving 9 bases between the germline ends. The CDR3 has 12 amino acids. The CDR3 region has the DNA TGTGCCAGCCGGGGACTTTCCTACGAGCAGTACTTC. This sequence encodes CASRGLSYEQYF.

This clone has more than one count but fewer than ten. The V gene is TRBV7-9, the J gene TRBJ2-7, with 7 bases identical to TRBD1. CDR1 is SEHNR, CDR2 FQNEAQ, per germline (reference sequence). The CDR3 has 16 amino acids. V dropped 0 bases and J dropped 4; count of bases not matched to a gene: 9. CDR3 nucleotides: TGTGCCAGCAGCTTAGCAGGGGGCAGGAGCTTGTACGAGCAGTACTTC. Translated: CASSLAGGRSLYEQYF.

J is TRBJ1-5 and V is TRBV7-2; D gene unclear. Deletions cut 1 base from V and 4 bases from J, with 8 bases between. Per the germline V gene, CDR1 is SGHTA and CDR2 is FQGNSA. This CDR3 region has 14 residues. The CDR3 sequence is CASSLGSGNQPQHF. The DNA for the CDR3 is TGTGCCAGCAGCTTAGGGTCTGGGAATCAGCCCCAGCATTTT.

This chain connects TRBV18 to TRBJ1-1; possible D gene TRBD1, 6 bases. Trimming left V 6 bases short and J 4 bases short, with 15 bases between. The germline V gene has CDR1 KGHSH and CDR2 LQKENI. The CDR3 extends over 14 amino acids. This CDR3 reads CASSSGEGGTEAFF. CDR3 bases: TGTGCCAGCTCGTCCGGGGAAGGGGGCACTGAAGCTTTCTTT.

V gene TRBV18 combines with J gene TRBJ1-6; the D is unclear. From germline, CDR1 is KGHSH and CDR2 LQKENI. The CDR3 has 12 amino acids. V shed 5 bases and J shed 15 bases, with 14 bases lying between them. This CDR3 is CASSTDGRHLHF. The DNA of the CDR3 is TGTGCCAGCTCAACGGACGGCCGGCACCTCCACTTT.

The chain links TRBV10-2 to TRBJ2-7; 7 bases fit TRBD1. The CDR3 runs to 16 residues. The V gene's germline CDR1 is WSHSY and CDR2 SAAADI. V dropped 5 bases and J dropped 0; count of bases not matched to a gene: 10. The CDR3 region has the DNA TGCGCCAGCAGTTTAACTACAGGGGCCGCCTCCTACGAGCAGTACTTC. Protein: CASSLTTGAASYEQYF.

The gene calls are TRBV7-9 and TRBJ2-3, with TRBD1 matching over 9 bases. Germline V gives CDR1 SEHNR, CDR2 FQNEAQ (reference sequence). CDR3 length: 15 residues. V lost 3 bases to trimming and J lost 6 bases; unmatched junction nucleotides: 7. Here the CDR3 reads CASSFSDRGRDTQYF. In DNA, the CDR3 is TGTGCCAGCAGCTTCTCGGACAGGGGCCGGGATACGCAGTATTTT.